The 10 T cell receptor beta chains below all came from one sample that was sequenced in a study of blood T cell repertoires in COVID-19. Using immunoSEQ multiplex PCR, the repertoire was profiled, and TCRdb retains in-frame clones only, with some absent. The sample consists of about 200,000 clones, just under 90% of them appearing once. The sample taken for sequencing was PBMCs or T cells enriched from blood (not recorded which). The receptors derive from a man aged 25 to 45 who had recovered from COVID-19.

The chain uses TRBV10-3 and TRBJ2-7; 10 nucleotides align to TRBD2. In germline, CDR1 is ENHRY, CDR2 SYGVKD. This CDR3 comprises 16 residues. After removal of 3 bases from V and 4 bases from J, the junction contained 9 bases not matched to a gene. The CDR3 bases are TGTGCCATCAGTGATTCCGGGACTAGCGATAGTTACGAGCAGTACTTC. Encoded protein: CAISDSGTSDSYEQYF.

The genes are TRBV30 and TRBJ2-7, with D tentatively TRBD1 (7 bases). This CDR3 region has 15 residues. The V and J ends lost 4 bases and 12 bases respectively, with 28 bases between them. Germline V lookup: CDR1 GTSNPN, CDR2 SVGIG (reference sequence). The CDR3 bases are TGTGCCTGGAATTCCGGGACAGTCTTCTTGGGGGGACTGTACTTC. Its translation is CAWNSGTVFLGGLYF.

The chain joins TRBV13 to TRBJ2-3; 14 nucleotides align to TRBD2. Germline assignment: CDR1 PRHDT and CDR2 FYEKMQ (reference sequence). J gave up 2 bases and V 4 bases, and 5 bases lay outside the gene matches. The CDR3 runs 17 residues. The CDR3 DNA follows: TGTGCCAGCAGCTCACCGGGACTAGCGGGGGCCACAGATACGCAGTATTTT. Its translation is CASSSPGLAGATDTQYF. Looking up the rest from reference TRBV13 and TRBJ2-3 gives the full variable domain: AAGVIQSPRHLIKEKRETATLKCYPIPRHDTVYWYQQGPGQDPQFLISFYEKMQSDKGSIPDRFSAQQFSDYHSELNMSSLELGDSALYFCASSSPGLAGATDTQYFGPGTRLTVL.

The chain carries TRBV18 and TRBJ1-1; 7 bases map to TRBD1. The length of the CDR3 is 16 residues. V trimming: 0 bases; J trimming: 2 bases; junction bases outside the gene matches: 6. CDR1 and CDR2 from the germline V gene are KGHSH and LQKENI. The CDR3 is CASSPPGTVHNTEAFF. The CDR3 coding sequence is TGTGCCAGCTCACCACCGGGGACAGTTCATAACACTGAAGCTTTCTTT.

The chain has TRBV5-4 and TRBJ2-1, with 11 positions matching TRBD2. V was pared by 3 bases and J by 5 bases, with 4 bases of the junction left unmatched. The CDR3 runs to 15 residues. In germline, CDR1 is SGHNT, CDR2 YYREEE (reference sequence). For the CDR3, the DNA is TGTGCCAGCAGCTACGGACTAGCGGGCCACAATGAGCAGTTCTTC. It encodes CASSYGLAGHNEQFF. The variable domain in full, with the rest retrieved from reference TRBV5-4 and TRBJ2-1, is ETGVTQSPTHLIKTRGQQVTLRCSSQSGHNTVSWYQQALGQGPQFIFQYYREEENGRGNFPPRFSGLQFPNYSSELNVNALELDDSALYLCASSYGLAGHNEQFFGPGTRLTVL.

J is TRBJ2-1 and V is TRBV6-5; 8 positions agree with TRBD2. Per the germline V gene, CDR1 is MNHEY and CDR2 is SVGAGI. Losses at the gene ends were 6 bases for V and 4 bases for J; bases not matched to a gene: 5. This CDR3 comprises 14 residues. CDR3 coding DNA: TGTGCCAGCAGGGAGATAGCGGGGTACAATGAGCAGTTCTTC. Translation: CASREIAGYNEQFF.

The CDR3 region is CASSVGLAAPHEQYF. Here the CDR3 DNA reads TGTGCCAGCAGCGTAGGACTAGCGGCGCCCCACGAGCAGTACTTC. The chain links TRBV9 to TRBJ2-7, with 9 positions matching TRBD2. Trimming cost V 0 bases and J 5 bases; bases outside gene matches: 6. Germline V gene lookup returns CDR1 SGDLS and CDR2 YYNGEE. This CDR3 spans 15 amino acids.

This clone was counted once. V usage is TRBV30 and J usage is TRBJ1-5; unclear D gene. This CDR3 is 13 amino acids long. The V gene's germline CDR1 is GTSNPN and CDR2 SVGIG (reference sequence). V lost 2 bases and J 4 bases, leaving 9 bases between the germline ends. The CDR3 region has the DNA TGTGCCTGGAGTACGTCACGGAATCAGCCCCAGCATTTT. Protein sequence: CAWSTSRNQPQHF. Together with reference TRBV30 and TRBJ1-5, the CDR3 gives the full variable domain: SQTIHQWPATLVQPVGSPLSLECTVEGTSNPNLYWYRQAAGRGLQLLFYSVGIGQISSEVPQNLSASRPQDRQFILSSKKLLLSDSGFYLCAWSTSRNQPQHFGDGTRLSIL.

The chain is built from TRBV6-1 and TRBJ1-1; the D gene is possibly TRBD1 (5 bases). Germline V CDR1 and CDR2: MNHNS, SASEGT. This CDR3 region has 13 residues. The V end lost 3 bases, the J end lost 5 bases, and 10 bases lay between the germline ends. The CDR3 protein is CASSDQGTTEAFF. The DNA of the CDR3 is TGTGCCAGCAGTGATCAGGGAACGACTGAAGCTTTCTTT.

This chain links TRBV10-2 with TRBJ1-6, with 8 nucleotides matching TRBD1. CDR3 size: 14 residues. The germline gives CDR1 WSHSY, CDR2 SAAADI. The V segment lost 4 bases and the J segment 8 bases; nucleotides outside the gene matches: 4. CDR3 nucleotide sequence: TGCGCCAGCAGTGGGACAGGGAAAGATTCACCCCTCCACTTT. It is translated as CASSGTGKDSPLHF.